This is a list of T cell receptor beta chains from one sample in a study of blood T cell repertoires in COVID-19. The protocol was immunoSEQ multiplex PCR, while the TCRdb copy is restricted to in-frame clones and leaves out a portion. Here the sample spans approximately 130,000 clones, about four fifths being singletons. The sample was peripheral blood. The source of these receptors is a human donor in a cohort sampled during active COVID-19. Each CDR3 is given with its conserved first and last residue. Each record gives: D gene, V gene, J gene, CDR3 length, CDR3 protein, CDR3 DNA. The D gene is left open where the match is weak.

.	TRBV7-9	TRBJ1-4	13	CASSYRENEKLFF	TGTGCCAGCAGCTACAGGGAAAATGAAAAACTGTTTTTT
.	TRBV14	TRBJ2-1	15	CASSRMAGLYNEQFF	TGTGCCAGCAGCCGAATGGCGGGGCTATACAATGAGCAGTTCTTC
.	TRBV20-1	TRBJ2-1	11	CSVGSPNEQFF	TGCAGTGTGGGCAGCCCCAATGAGCAGTTCTTC
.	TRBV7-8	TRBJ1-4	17	CASSATHHMGASEKLFF	TGTGCCAGCAGCGCGACGCATCATATGGGGGCGAGTGAAAAACTGTTTTTT
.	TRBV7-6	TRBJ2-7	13	CASSQGSMSLQYF	TGTGCCAGCAGCCAGGGGTCGATGAGCCTCCAGTACTTC
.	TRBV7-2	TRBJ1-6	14	CASSLAQGNSPLHF	TGTGCCAGCAGCTTAGCGCAGGGAAATTCACCCCTCCACTTT
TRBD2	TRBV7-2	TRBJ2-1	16	CASSLGAGGPYNEQFF	TGTGCCAGCAGCTTAGGGGCGGGGGGGCCCTACAATGAGCAGTTCTTC
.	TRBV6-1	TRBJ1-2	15	CASSESAFLDYGYTF	TGTGCCAGCAGTGAGTCCGCATTCCTAGACTATGGCTACACCTTC
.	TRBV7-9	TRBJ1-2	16	CASSLALGRVPYGYTF	TGTGCCAGCAGCTTAGCGCTCGGCAGGGTCCCCTATGGCTACACCTTC
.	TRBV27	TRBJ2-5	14	CASSSTGIRETQYF	TGTGCCAGCAGTTCCACGGGGATCCGGGAGACCCAGTACTTC
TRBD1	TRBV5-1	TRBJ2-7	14	CASHYRTGAYEQYF	TGCGCCAGTCACTACAGGACAGGAGCCTACGAGCAGTACTTC
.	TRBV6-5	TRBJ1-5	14	CASSYQGGGQPQHF	TGTGCCAGCAGTTACCAAGGGGGGGGTCAGCCCCAGCATTTT
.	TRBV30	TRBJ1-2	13	CAWSGGGDYGYTF	TGTGCCTGGAGTGGAGGGGGGGACTATGGCTACACCTTC
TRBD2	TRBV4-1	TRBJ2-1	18	CASSQDLASGGTNNEQFF	TGCGCCAGCAGCCAAGATTTGGCTAGCGGGGGGACAAACAATGAGCAGTTCTTC
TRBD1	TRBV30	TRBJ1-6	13	CAWGGQGNSPLHF	TGTGCCTGGGGGGGACAGGGGAATTCACCCCTCCACTTT
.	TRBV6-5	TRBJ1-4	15	CASSYRGVSNEKLFF	TGTGCCAGCAGTTACCGGGGAGTCTCAAATGAAAAACTGTTTTTT
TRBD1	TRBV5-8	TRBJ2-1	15	CASSPGQGSYNEQFF	TGTGCCAGCAGCCCCGGACAGGGCTCCTACAATGAGCAGTTCTTC
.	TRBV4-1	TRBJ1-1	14	CASSQDTGNTEAFF	TGCGCCAGCAGCCAAGATACGGGGAACACTGAAGCTTTCTTT
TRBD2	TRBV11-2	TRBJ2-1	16	CASSPVAGGGYNEQFF	TGTGCCAGCAGCCCAGTAGCGGGGGGCGGGTACAATGAGCAGTTCTTC